The rows below give T cell receptor beta chains drawn from one sample of a study of T cells after yellow fever vaccination. TCRdb re-called the 5' RACE reads through MiXCR, storing one row per CDR3 protein. The table lists about 85,000 distinct CDR3 sequences, 10% to 15% of them singletons, with roughly 24% in the top ten. The source material was CD8+ T cells not binding an NS4B(214-222) dextramer, sorted from PBMCs, sampled approximately 22 days after the first yellow fever vaccination. The receptors were sampled from a young man who received the YFV17D yellow fever vaccine. Both conserved end residues are part of each CDR3. D genes are given only for firm matches. Clone size is stated in some rows and not others, as once, few, many or a class when expanded.

>-|TRBV12-3/TRBV12-4|12|-|TRBJ1-5
CASPDTYQPQHF
TGTGCCAGCCCTGACACTTATCAGCCCCAGCATTTT
>-|TRBV4-3|17|-|TRBJ1-4
CASSQDLAGPTNEKLFF
TGCGCCAGCAGCCAAGATCTTGCTGGGCCAACTAATGAAAAACTGTTTTTT
>-|TRBV6-1|14|few|TRBJ1-5
CASSEWAGNQPQHF
TGTGCCAGCAGTGAATGGGCAGGAAATCAGCCCCAGCATTTT
>-|TRBV11-2|15|-|TRBJ2-3
CASSRFQRATDTQYF
TGTGCCAGCAGCCGCTTTCAGCGGGCCACAGATACGCAGTATTTT
>-|TRBV29-1|12|-|TRBJ1-2
CSVENRAHGYTF
TGCAGCGTTGAGAACAGGGCGCATGGCTACACCTTC
>-|TRBV6-5|14|few|TRBJ2-7
CASSYSNGVYEQYF
TGTGCCAGCAGTTACTCGAATGGGGTGTACGAGCAGTACTTC
>-|TRBV5-6|12|-|TRBJ2-1
CASSLWYNEQFF
TGTGCCAGCAGCTTGTGGTACAATGAGCAGTTCTTC
>-|TRBV24-1|13|few|TRBJ1-1
CATRSLPNTEAFF
TGTGCCACCCGATCCCTCCCGAACACTGAAGCTTTCTTT
>-|TRBV5-1|18|-|TRBJ1-3
CASSFVAGASHSGNTIYF
TGCGCCAGCAGCTTCGTGGCAGGCGCTAGCCACTCTGGAAACACCATATATTTT
>TRBD1|TRBV4-1|13|-|TRBJ2-7
CASSLKTGNEQYF
TGCGCCAGCAGCCTCAAGACAGGGAACGAGCAGTACTTC
>-|TRBV29-1|14|-|TRBJ2-3
CSVESWTVTDTQYF
TGCAGCGTTGAGTCTTGGACAGTAACAGATACGCAGTATTTT